This T cell receptor beta chain was profiled in a study of cytomegalovirus exposure and HLA in healthy donors. Regarding the study as a whole: Overall, approximately 150 TCR beta chains were annotated as cytomegalovirus-associated.

Germline V gene lookup returns CDR1 SGHAT and CDR2 FQDESV (reference sequence). The V and J ends lost 6 bases and 5 bases, in that order; junction bases with no gene match: 14. The CDR3 has 17 residues. The PCR had 60 Vbeta and 13 Jbeta primers. This table comes from immunoSEQ multiplex PCR, and its TCRdb copy is limited to in-frame clones, with some not included. Of 100,000 to 150,000 clones in the sample, 80% were seen once. Each donor was healthy, and each was a bone marrow donor. Notes on this clone: Its antigen is as yet unknown.

Sequencing was carried out using PBMCs. The TCR was taken from a man between 25 and 39 years old in good health and CMV-seropositive. The chain has TRBV11-1 and TRBJ2-2; 8 bases align to TRBD1. The CDR3 coding sequence is TGTGCCAGCAGAGGACAGGGAGAATTGGGGGGTACCGGGGAGCTGTTTTTT. It translates to CASRGQGELGGTGELFF.